The 13 T cell receptor beta chains reported below all come from one sample, sequenced in a study of Tregs in tolerant kidney transplant recipients. TCRdb's copy holds only in-frame clones and misses some; the assay was immunoSEQ multiplex PCR. Of over 70,000 clones listed, 75% to 95% are singletons. Mixed chimerism was transient after nonmyeloablative marrow transplants from related graft donors. Sample: CD4+ T cells from blood (PBMCs), taken 24 months after the transplant. Every receptor here comes from a human patient who received a combined kidney and bone marrow transplant. Some T cells may have come from the graft donor.

This CDR3 reads CASSEAQYDQTKPGPYSNQPQHF. The CDR3 DNA reads TGTGCCAGCAGTGAAGCGCAATACGACCAGACTAAACCCGGGCCCTATAGCAATCAGCCCCAGCATTTT. V usage is TRBV6-1 and J usage is TRBJ1-5; D ambiguous. The CDR3 runs 23 residues. In germline, CDR1 is MNHNS, CDR2 SASEGT. Trimming took 0 bases from V and 0 from J, leaving 30 bases between them.

The V and J genes are TRBV18 and TRBJ2-7, with 10 bases lining up with TRBD1. The V gene's germline CDR1 is KGHSH and CDR2 LQKENI. The length of the CDR3 is 16 residues. V was clipped by 0 bases and J by 2 bases; unmatched bases: 4. CDR3: CASSPPGGTGAYEQYF. The CDR3 region has the DNA TGTGCCAGCTCACCACCCGGGGGGACAGGGGCCTACGAGCAGTACTTC. Filled out from reference TRBV18 and TRBJ2-7, the complete variable domain reads NAGVMQNPRHLVRRRGQEARLRCSPMKGHSHVYWYRQLPEEGLKFMVYLQKENIIDESGMPKERFSAEFPKEGPSILRIQQVVRGDSAAYFCASSPPGGTGAYEQYFGPGTRLTVT.

This chain links TRBV30 with TRBJ1-2; TRBD1 matches at 7 bases. Germline V gene data show CDR1 as GTSNPN and CDR2 as SVGIG (reference sequence). Trimming cost V 1 base and J 1 base; bases outside gene matches: 6. The CDR3 has 15 residues. The CDR3 DNA reads TGTGCCTGGAGTGCCTTACAGGGGAGTAACTATGGCTACACCTTC. Protein sequence: CAWSALQGSNYGYTF.

The chain is built from TRBV19 and TRBJ2-5, with D possibly matching TRBD2 (6 bases). The DNA end favors TRBJ2-7, so the J call may be wrong. Germline CDR1 and CDR2: LNHDA and SQIVND (reference sequence). CDR3 size: 15 residues. CDR3 DNA sequence: TGTGCCAGTAGTATTAAGGCGGGATCTTCCCACGAGCAGTACTTC. Encoded protein: CASSIKAGSSHEQYF.

This rearrangement joins TRBV7-2 to TRBJ2-7, with 9 bases identical to TRBD2. V was pared by 3 bases and J by 3 bases, with 3 bases of the junction left unmatched. Per the germline V gene, CDR1 is SGHTA and CDR2 is FQGNSA. The CDR3 is 14 residues long. The DNA for the CDR3 is TGTGCCAGCAGCTTGGGTAGCGGGGGCTACGAGCAGTACTTC. Its translation is CASSLGSGGYEQYF.

Notes on this clone: One end of the junction varies from germline; a read error may be responsible. At the DNA level, this CDR3 is encoded by other sequences in the same sample as well. The chain has TRBV7-9 and TRBJ1-6; D call uncertain. This CDR3 contains 15 residues. CDR1 and CDR2 from the germline V gene are SEHNR and FQNEAQ (reference sequence). The CDR3 loop reads CASSFVGRSNSPLHF. The CDR3 DNA sequence: TGTGCCAGCAGCTTCGTCGGCAGGTCTAATTCCCCCCTCCACTTT.

The gene calls are TRBV5-1 and TRBJ2-7; 7 bases align to TRBD1. CDR1 is SGHRS and CDR2 is YFSETQ in the germline V gene. V was pared by 4 bases and J by 2 bases, with 9 bases of the junction left unmatched. This CDR3 spans 15 amino acids. CDR3 coding DNA: TGCGCCAGCAGCCCCCAGGGGGTAGGAGCCTACGAGCAGTACTTC. Its protein is CASSPQGVGAYEQYF.

The chain joins TRBV30 to TRBJ2-3; TRBD2 matches at 13 bases. This CDR3 has 16 residues. Germline V lookup: CDR1 GTSNPN, CDR2 SVGIG (reference sequence). Trimming cost V 3 bases and J 5 bases; bases outside gene matches: 8. The CDR3 here is CAWSLLAGGPGDTQYF. The CDR3 nucleotides read TGTGCCTGGAGCTTACTAGCGGGGGGGCCGGGAGATACGCAGTATTTT.

The chain links TRBV6-5 to TRBJ1-2, with D unclear. V was cut by 11 bases and J by 8 bases, with 21 bases left in between. Per germline, CDR1 MNHEY and CDR2 SVGAGI. CDR3 length: 13 amino acids. The CDR3 region is CAVHPAGVGGYTF. The DNA for the CDR3 is TGTGCCGTTCACCCTGCCGGGGTAGGAGGCTACACCTTC.

The chain has TRBV7-2 and TRBJ2-2; D unresolved. CDR3 length: 13 residues. The germline V gene has CDR1 SGHTA and CDR2 FQGNSA. V was cut by 8 bases and J by 3 bases, with 10 bases left in between. The CDR3 region is CASGTRYTGELFF. The CDR3 coding sequence is TGTGCCAGCGGTACCAGATACACCGGGGAGCTGTTTTTT.

The sample holds one count of this clone. The chain employs TRBV7-2 and TRBJ2-7; 7 bases map to TRBD2. The CDR3 totals 15 residues. From germline, CDR1 is SGHTA and CDR2 FQGNSA. The trim removed 4 bases at V and 5 bases at J, leaving 11 bases unmatched. CDR3: CASSSGLVWGNEQYF. The DNA for the CDR3 is TGTGCCAGCAGCTCAGGACTAGTTTGGGGGAACGAGCAGTACTTC.

The chain uses TRBV27 and TRBJ2-7; D unclear. The germline gives CDR1 MNHEY, CDR2 SMNVEV (reference sequence). The CDR3 totals 13 residues. Trimming pared 4 bases from V and 6 bases from J, leaving 13 bases between. CDR3 amino acids: CASSSSYRSEQYF. CDR3 sequence (DNA): TGTGCCAGCAGTTCGTCCTATAGGAGCGAGCAGTACTTC.

This chain uses TRBV14 with TRBJ1-6, with TRBD1 matching over 8 bases. The CDR3 consists of 14 residues. Per the germline V gene, CDR1 is SGHDN and CDR2 is FVKESK. With 1 base clipped from V and 12 bases from J, the junction kept 5 bases outside the gene matches. CDR3 protein: CASSQGTGLGPLHF. CDR3 nucleotides: TGTGCCAGCAGCCAAGGGACAGGGCTAGGACCCCTCCACTTT.